A single sample gave rise to the 9 T cell receptor beta chains below, sequenced in a study of T cells expressing NK-cell markers. From its re-call of the 5' RACE reads, TCRdb lists each CDR3 protein once, without DNA. The specimen's table records about 460,000 distinct CDR3 sequences. The sequenced sample was blood T cells: a sorted CD56 or NKG2C T cell subset, CD4+ or CD8+ T cells, or bulk PBMC T cells (not recorded which). These receptors originate from a woman in her forties or fifties in good health.

This chain joins TRBV5-1 and TRBJ2-1; TCRdb calls TRBD1, which cannot be checked without DNA. This CDR3 contains 13 residues. The germline CDR1 and CDR2 sequences are SGHRS and YFSETQ. Here the CDR3 reads CASYLDRNNEQFF.

The gene calls are TRBV11-3 and TRBJ2-3; with no DNA, the TCRdb D assignment of TRBD2 cannot be verified. The CDR3 has 15 residues. Germline CDR1 is SGHNT and CDR2 is YENEEA. This CDR3 is CASSSLSGSSDTQYF.

The V gene is TRBV9, the J gene TRBJ1-2; TCRdb selects TRBD1, and the lack of DNA leaves this call unchecked. The CDR3 consists of 14 residues. Germline V gives CDR1 SGDLS, CDR2 YYNGEE. CDR3 sequence reads: CASSERGHDYGYTF.

The chain employs TRBV7-2 and TRBJ2-5. Germline V gene data show CDR1 as SGHTA and CDR2 as FQGNSA. There are 14 residues in the CDR3. CDR3 protein: CASSFRQREETQYF.

The CDR3 region is CSSSPGYSYNEQFF. The chain couples TRBV29-1 to TRBJ2-1; TCRdb lists TRBD2, though no DNA is available to test this call. There are 14 residues in the CDR3. The V gene's germline CDR1 is SQVTM and CDR2 ANQGSEA.

The chain's CDR3 is CASSSRRAKNIQYF. This chain joins TRBV13 and TRBJ2-4. CDR1 PRHDT and CDR2 FYEKMQ come from the germline V gene (reference sequence). The CDR3 runs 14 residues.

V is TRBV11-2 and J is TRBJ1-6; TCRdb names TRBD1, which stays unverified in the absence of DNA. Germline V CDR1 and CDR2: SGHAT, FQNNGV. This CDR3 comprises 14 residues. The CDR3 loop is CASSLGTGGSPLHF.

The V gene is TRBV10-3, the J gene TRBJ1-6; TCRdb's D call of TRBD1 is untestable without DNA. The CDR3 loop spans 14 amino acids. The V gene's germline CDR1 is ENHRY and CDR2 SYGVKD. CDR3 residues: CAIREDSYNSPLHF.

The chain is built from TRBV29-1 and TRBJ2-1; TCRdb returns TRBD2, unconfirmable since there is no DNA. CDR1 and CDR2 (germline): SQVTM, ANQGSEA. CDR3 length equals 11 residues. CDR3 loop: CSVDGGNEQFF.